This T cell receptor beta chain emerged from a study of cytomegalovirus exposure and HLA in healthy donors. General study findings and limits: In vitro data verified a few CMV-associated chains as specific for CMV antigens. Reportedly, diagnosis of cytomegalovirus status by the classifier showed high specificity and sensitivity.

This CDR3 region has 13 residues. With 5 bases clipped from V and 6 bases from J, the junction kept 10 bases outside the gene matches. Germline V gene data show CDR1 as SQVTM and CDR2 as ANQGSEA. 60 Vbeta and 13 Jbeta primers were used in PCR. Original processing methods: A follow-up analysis tallied tens of millions of unique TCR beta chains, approximately 11 million shared. Repertoires were generated with immunoSEQ multiplex PCR, while TCRdb's copy carries only in-frame clones and drops some. V and J calls and clone size are given by that table; D and trimming were obtained from the DNA. The sample records 210,000 or so clones, roughly 81% being singletons. Concerning this clone: The target antigen is unknown.

This chain joins TRBV29-1 and TRBJ2-7; 7 nucleotides agree with TRBD2. Sequenced: PBMCs. The source of this sequence is a girl aged 2 to 10 in good health and CMV-seronegative. CDR3 sequence (DNA): TGCAGCGTTTCGCGCCCGGGGGGTCCCGAGCAGTACTTC. Translating gives CSVSRPGGPEQYF.